Reported below is one T cell receptor beta chain. RNA transcripts provided the source from which TCR beta CDR3 regions were amplified. HTBI primers were the set used in a first-round RT-PCR of the TCR CDR3. Each CDR3 protein is one row after TCRdb ran MiXCR on the multiplex PCR reads. The repertoire consists of fewer than 750,000 distinct CDR3 sequences, with 46% occurring once and the leading ten covering roughly 7.7%. This record belongs to a study of T cells in Graves' hyperthyroidism and ophthalmopathy. V was pared by 6 bases and J by 0 bases, with 15 bases between. The CDR3 has 16 amino acids. CDR1 LNHDA and CDR2 SQIVND come from the germline V gene (reference sequence).

This TCR came from a woman aged 18-29 years with Graves' hyperthyroidism. Input material: peripheral blood or thyroid tissue (not recorded which). The chain couples TRBV19 to TRBJ1-5; D possibly corresponds to TRBD1 (6 bases). The CDR3 here is CASRSRTVFSNQPQHF. In DNA, the CDR3 is TGTGCCAGTAGAAGCCGGACAGTCTTTAGCAATCAGCCCCAGCATTTT.